The rows below give T cell receptor beta chains drawn from one sample of a study of blood T cell repertoires in COVID-19. TCRdb's table, derived via immunoSEQ multiplex PCR, lists solely in-frame clones and lacks some. The table records about 300,000 clones, 87% of them present only once. Sample: PBMCs or T cells enriched from blood (not recorded which). The receptor source for this set is a woman in her thirties who had recovered from COVID-19. The CDR3 runs from the conserved cysteine through the conserved F or W. The order of the fields is V gene, J gene, clone size, D gene, CDR3 protein, CDR3 DNA. The D gene is left open where the match is weak. A row's size may be missing; if present it is once, few, many or a size class.

TRBV29-1	TRBJ1-1	once	NA	CSGVLGDTEAFF	TGCAGCGGCGTTTTAGGGGACACTGAAGCTTTCTTT
TRBV6-5	TRBJ1-5	NA	NA	CASSFRVGGNQPQHF	TGTGCCAGCAGCTTCAGGGTTGGGGGCAATCAGCCCCAGCATTTT
TRBV6-1	TRBJ2-1	few	TRBD2	CASSEASAGGYEQFF	TGTGCCAGCAGTGAAGCTTCGGCGGGGGGGTATGAGCAGTTCTTC
TRBV7-2	TRBJ1-4	few	NA	CASSLTGYDEKLFF	TGTGCCAGCAGCTTAACGGGGTACGATGAAAAACTGTTTTTT
TRBV4-2	TRBJ1-3	NA	NA	CASSQDLPGLPGNTIYF	TGTGCCAGCAGCCAAGATCTCCCGGGATTGCCTGGAAACACCATATATTTT
TRBV2	TRBJ1-6	NA	TRBD1	CASRETGHNSPLHF	TGTGCCAGCAGGGAGACAGGGCATAATTCACCCCTCCACTTT
TRBV9	TRBJ2-3	NA	NA	CASSVEVAASTDTQYF	TGTGCCAGCAGCGTAGAGGTAGCGGCTAGCACAGATACGCAGTATTTT
TRBV5-4	TRBJ1-1	NA	TRBD1	CASSLGQGYTEAFF	TGTGCCAGCAGCCTAGGACAGGGCTACACTGAAGCTTTCTTT
TRBV4-1	TRBJ1-6	NA	TRBD1	CASSQDGTGGRRNSPLHF	TGCGCCAGCAGCCAAGATGGGACAGGGGGACGAAGAAATTCACCCCTCCACTTT
TRBV5-1	TRBJ2-5	NA	TRBD1	CASSAGTGFMQETQYF	TGCGCCAGCAGCGCTGGGACAGGGTTTATGCAAGAGACCCAGTACTTC
TRBV3-1/TRBV3-2	TRBJ2-5	NA	NA	CASIYGARGTQYF	TGTGCCAGCATCTATGGAGCCCGAGGGACCCAGTACTTC
TRBV5-1	TRBJ2-5	NA	TRBD2	CASSPTSGGAGETQYF	TGCGCCAGCAGCCCGACTAGCGGGGGGGCTGGTGAGACCCAGTACTTC
TRBV7-8	TRBJ1-6	NA	NA	CASSLVGEGSPLHF	TGTGCCAGCAGCTTAGTCGGGGAGGGTTCACCCCTCCACTTT
TRBV12-5	TRBJ1-6	NA	TRBD1	CASGLDGTGNSPLHF	TGTGCTAGTGGTTTGGACGGGACAGGCAATTCACCCCTCCACTTT
TRBV30	TRBJ2-5	NA	NA	CAWKGQGLQTQYF	TGTGCCTGGAAAGGGCAGGGGTTGCAGACCCAGTACTTC
TRBV5-5	TRBJ1-1	NA	NA	CASSRTFPLNTEAFF	TGTGCCAGCAGCCGCACATTCCCACTGAACACTGAAGCTTTCTTT
TRBV3-1/TRBV3-2	TRBJ2-1	NA	TRBD2	CASSQAGTSGGVFAYNEQFF	TGTGCCAGCAGCCAAGCCGGGACTAGCGGGGGGGTCTTCGCCTACAATGAGCAGTTCTTC
TRBV11-2	TRBJ1-2	NA	NA	CASSFELGAYGYTF	TGTGCCAGCAGCTTTGAATTAGGGGCCTATGGCTACACCTTC
TRBV5-1	TRBJ2-5	NA	TRBD2	CASSPHGTSGGGETQYF	TGCGCCAGCAGCCCCCACGGGACTAGCGGGGGAGGAGAGACCCAGTACTTC
TRBV25-1	TRBJ1-2	NA	NA	CASSGRGLGDGYTF	TGTGCCAGCAGTGGGCGGGGGCTGGGGGATGGCTACACCTTC
TRBV5-6	TRBJ1-5	NA	TRBD1	CASSWWTGSNNQPQHF	TGTGCCAGCAGCTGGTGGACAGGCTCCAACAATCAGCCCCAGCATTTT
TRBV4-1	TRBJ2-5	NA	TRBD2	CASSQPTSGGAGETQYF	TGCGCCAGCAGCCAACCCACTAGCGGGGGGGCGGGAGAGACCCAGTACTTC
TRBV30	TRBJ1-1	NA	NA	CAWSNHGGTEAFF	TGTGCCTGGAGTAACCACGGAGGCACTGAAGCTTTCTTT
TRBV9	TRBJ1-6	NA	NA	CASSVTGSDSPLHF	TGTGCCAGCAGCGTGACCGGGTCGGATTCACCCCTCCACTTT
TRBV7-9	TRBJ1-1	NA	NA	CASSAAAPGGMNTEAFF	TGTGCCAGCAGCGCAGCGGCACCCGGAGGGATGAACACTGAAGCTTTCTTT
TRBV19	TRBJ1-1	NA	NA	CASMNRMNTEAFF	TGTGCCAGTATGAACAGAATGAACACTGAAGCTTTCTTT
TRBV11-2	TRBJ2-3	NA	TRBD2	CASSLEPAGGSDTQYF	TGTGCCAGCAGCTTAGAGCCAGCGGGGGGGTCAGATACGCAGTATTTT
TRBV15	TRBJ1-2	NA	TRBD1	CATSPRDSLISYGYTF	TGTGCCACCAGCCCCCGGGACAGCCTCATTTCTTATGGCTACACCTTC
TRBV5-4	TRBJ1-2	few	TRBD1	CASRPGTETYGYTF	TGTGCCAGCAGGCCCGGGACAGAAACCTATGGCTACACCTTC